This entry lists 32 T cell receptor beta chains sequenced from one sample in a study of blood T cell repertoires in COVID-19. Libraries were prepared by immunoSEQ multiplex PCR; TCRdb keeps only in-frame clonotypes and omits some of them. The sample contains about 180,000 clones, 86% of which appear only once. The sample taken for sequencing was PBMCs or T cells enriched from blood (not recorded which). These receptors were taken from a woman aged 30 to 39 who had recovered from COVID-19.

In its sample, this clone was seen once. J is TRBJ1-2 and V is TRBV19; the match to TRBD1 covers 8 bases. CDR1 is LNHDA and CDR2 is SQIVND in the germline V gene (reference sequence). J lost 5 bases, V lost 5 bases, and 7 bases had no gene match. This CDR3 is 14 amino acids long. This chain's CDR3 is CASSGQGARYGYTF. CDR3 DNA: TGTGCCAGTAGTGGGCAGGGGGCGCGATATGGCTACACCTTC.

The V gene is TRBV4-2, the J gene TRBJ2-7, with 8 bases that match TRBD1. V dropped 1 base and J dropped 2; count of bases not matched to a gene: 10. Germline loops: CDR1 LGHNA, CDR2 YNFKEQ. CDR3 length: 17 residues. The chain's CDR3 is CASSQGFKDRVTYEQYF. As DNA, the CDR3 is TGTGCCAGCAGCCAAGGTTTCAAGGACAGGGTGACCTACGAGCAGTACTTC.

The genes are TRBV5-1 and TRBJ2-1, with 14 bases lining up with TRBD2. Per the germline V gene, CDR1 is SGHRS and CDR2 is YFSETQ. Trimming took 0 bases from V and 5 from J; bases not matched to a gene: 16. This CDR3 contains 21 residues. The CDR3 here is CASSLVVGTSGSRLKNNEQFF. The CDR3 nucleotides read TGCGCCAGCAGCTTGGTCGTCGGGACTAGCGGGAGCCGGTTGAAAAACAATGAGCAGTTCTTC.

This chain connects TRBV4-1 to TRBJ2-1, with TRBD1 matching over 8 bases. Unmatched junction bases numbered 5, after V lost 0 bases and J lost 4 bases. The CDR3 length is 16 residues. The germline gives CDR1 MGHRA, CDR2 YSYEKL. The CDR3 region is CASSQDRQGAYNEQFF. For the CDR3, the DNA is TGCGCCAGCAGCCAAGATCGGCAGGGGGCTTACAATGAGCAGTTCTTC.

The rearrangement uses TRBV6-6 and TRBJ1-5; D is ambiguous. The CDR3 runs to 17 residues. V was shortened by 5 bases and J by 0 bases, with 17 bases between the two germline ends. CDR1 and CDR2 (germline): MNHNY, SVGAGI (reference sequence). The DNA of the CDR3 is TGTGCCAGCAGTCTCCCGGGAGAGCCTTATAGCAATCAGCCCCAGCATTTT. This gives the protein CASSLPGEPYSNQPQHF.

This clone has only a few counts. The V and J genes are TRBV3-1 (or the pseudogene TRBV3-2) and TRBJ2-5, with TRBD2 matching over 13 bases. The CDR3 runs 20 residues. V shed 0 bases, J shed 5 bases, and the junction held 15 bases outside the gene matches. Germline assignment: CDR1 LGHDT and CDR2 YNNKEL (reference sequence). The DNA for the CDR3 is TGTGCCAGCAGCCAAGAAAGGACGACACTAGCGGGAGGGCCCTCTGAGACCCAGTACTTC. Translating it yields CASSQERTTLAGGPSETQYF.

The chain couples TRBV27 to TRBJ1-6; D is unclear. The CDR3 runs to 13 residues. Trimming left V 6 bases short and J 9 bases short, with 12 bases between. The germline V gene encodes CDR1 MNHEY and CDR2 SMNVEV (reference sequence). CDR3 coding DNA: TGTGCCAGCAGAGACACAGAAAGTTCACCCCTCCACTTT. Translated: CASRDTESSPLHF.

The chain carries TRBV3-1 (or the pseudogene TRBV3-2) and TRBJ2-2; 9 bases match TRBD2. Trimming at V came to 4 bases and at J to 1 base, leaving 4 bases not matched to a gene. The germline gives CDR1 LGHDT, CDR2 YNNKEL (reference sequence). CDR3 length equals 16 residues. CDR3: CASSPRLAENTGELFF. The CDR3 DNA follows: TGTGCCAGCAGCCCTAGACTAGCGGAGAACACCGGGGAGCTGTTTTTT.

The V call is TRBV9, the J call TRBJ2-7; 14 nucleotides match TRBD2. Germline-derived CDR1 and CDR2 are SGDLS and YYNGEE. This CDR3 contains 16 residues. V trimming: 0 bases; J trimming: 5 bases; junction bases outside the gene matches: 4. Here the CDR3 DNA reads TGTGCCAGCAGCGTAGACGGGACTAGCGGGAGAAACGAGCAGTACTTC. Translating gives CASSVDGTSGRNEQYF.

In its sample, this clone was seen many times. J is TRBJ2-2 and V is TRBV6-1; tentatively, D is TRBD2 (5 bases). The CDR3 spans 15 residues. Germline V gives CDR1 MNHNS, CDR2 SASEGT. Trimming left V 0 bases short and J 6 bases short, with 11 bases between. Written as DNA, the CDR3 is TGTGCCAGCAGTGAAGCGAAAGGGAGCGCCGGGGAGCTGTTTTTT. It translates to CASSEAKGSAGELFF.

This chain joins TRBV19 and TRBJ2-1; D remains unclear. V was pared by 2 bases and J by 9 bases, with 11 bases between. CDR1 and CDR2 from the germline V gene are LNHDA and SQIVND (reference sequence). The CDR3 is made up of 13 amino acids. Written as DNA, the CDR3 is TGTGCCAGTAGTATACCAGGAAGAAGTGAGCAGTTCTTC. Encoded protein: CASSIPGRSEQFF.

The V call is TRBV28, the J call TRBJ1-1; D perhaps matches TRBD1 (6 bases). The CDR3 has 13 amino acids. Germline V gene sequence: CDR1 MDHEN, CDR2 SYDVKM. V shed 5 bases and J shed 3 bases, with 10 bases lying between them. CDR3: CASSLTGYTEAFF. Here the CDR3 DNA reads TGTGCCAGCAGTCTTACAGGGTACACTGAAGCTTTCTTT. The whole variable domain, filled in from reference TRBV28 and TRBJ1-1, reads DVKVTQSSRYLVKRTGEKVFLECVQDMDHENMFWYRQDPGLGLRLIYFSYDVKMKEKGDIPEGYSVSREKKERFSLILESASTNQTSMYLCASSLTGYTEAFFGQGTRLTVV.

This chain uses TRBV28 with TRBJ2-7; 9 nucleotides align to TRBD2. The CDR3 has 12 amino acids. Germline values: CDR1 MDHEN, CDR2 SYDVKM. After removal of 6 bases from V and 6 bases from J, the junction contained 3 bases not matched to a gene. DNA of the CDR3: TGTGCCAGCAGGAGCGGGAGGAGCGAGCAGTACTTC. It codes for CASRSGRSEQYF.

The rearrangement links TRBV6-5 to TRBJ1-2; D not certain. The CDR3 extends over 15 amino acids. CDR1 and CDR2 (germline): MNHEY, SVGAGI. The germline V and J ends were trimmed by 8 bases and 0 bases, with 16 bases remaining between them. CDR3 loop: CASLPADLANYGYTF. The CDR3, as DNA: TGTGCCAGCCTCCCCGCGGACTTAGCTAACTATGGCTACACCTTC.

The chain employs TRBV24-1 and TRBJ2-7; the match to TRBD1 covers 10 bases. CDR1 KGHDR and CDR2 SFDVKD come from the germline V gene. V shed 5 bases and J 0 bases; nucleotides not matched to a gene: 3. This CDR3 has 15 residues. The CDR3 nucleotides read TGTGCCACCAGTGGGGGACAGGGGTCCTCCTACGAGCAGTACTTC. This gives the protein CATSGGQGSSYEQYF.

The chain combines TRBV5-1 with TRBJ1-3, with 7 nucleotides matching TRBD1. J was trimmed by 0 bases and V by 4 bases; bases with no gene match: 7. Germline V lookup: CDR1 SGHRS, CDR2 YFSETQ. This CDR3 contains 16 residues. This CDR3 reads CASSQTGTASGNTIYF. DNA of the CDR3: TGCGCCAGCAGCCAGACAGGGACTGCCTCTGGAAACACCATATATTTT.

The chain recombines TRBV7-9 with TRBJ1-5; D might be TRBD1 (5 bases). Germline V gene lookup returns CDR1 SEHNR and CDR2 FQNEAQ (reference sequence). Trimming removed 2 bases at V and 7 bases at J, with 12 bases between. This CDR3 spans 14 amino acids. The CDR3 is CASSLSGNGQPQHF. CDR3 in DNA: TGTGCCAGCAGCTTATCAGGGAATGGGCAGCCCCAGCATTTT.

The chain employs TRBV11-2 and TRBJ2-2, with a possible D match to TRBD2 (6 bases). This CDR3 is built from 13 residues. CDR1 SGHAT and CDR2 FQNNGV come from the germline V gene. V shed 3 bases and J shed 8 bases, with 10 bases lying between them. As DNA, the CDR3 is TGTGCCAGCAGCTTGGGGACTGGAGGGGAGCTGTTTTTT. As protein: CASSLGTGGELFF.

V usage is TRBV5-6 and J usage is TRBJ1-4; 7 nucleotides align to TRBD1. The CDR3 has 15 residues. Germline lookup yields CDR1 SGHDT and CDR2 YYEEEE. With V trimmed by 4 bases and J by 4 bases, 7 bases remained unmatched. Here the CDR3 DNA reads TGTGCCAGCAGCCGCAAGACAGGGATTAATGAAAAACTGTTTTTT. Translated, it gives CASSRKTGINEKLFF.

The chain has TRBV6-5 and TRBJ2-2, with TRBD1 matching over 7 bases. CDR3 length equals 16 residues. With V trimmed by 2 bases and J by 1 base, 4 bases remained unmatched. Germline values: CDR1 MNHEY, CDR2 SVGAGI. The CDR3 protein is CASSYQTGRNTGELFF. CDR3 DNA sequence: TGTGCCAGCAGTTACCAGACAGGGAGGAACACCGGGGAGCTGTTTTTT.

V is TRBV19 and J is TRBJ1-5; TRBD1 is a possible D gene (5 bases). The CDR3 is made up of 15 amino acids. From germline, CDR1 is LNHDA and CDR2 SQIVND (reference sequence). Trimming left V 7 bases short and J 2 bases short, with 15 bases between. Here the CDR3 DNA reads TGTGCCAGTACGCCTTGGGGGGAGGGCAATCAGCCCCAGCATTTT. Its protein product is CASTPWGEGNQPQHF.

This chain connects TRBV29-1 to TRBJ2-1; TRBD2 agrees at 9 bases. The CDR3 extends over 15 amino acids. With V trimmed by 7 bases and J by 8 bases, 15 bases remained unmatched. Germline-derived CDR1 and CDR2 are SQVTM and ANQGSEA. This chain's CDR3 is CSGRGGLDLVYEQFF. The CDR3 DNA follows: TGCAGCGGGCGGGGGGGTCTAGATCTGGTCTATGAGCAGTTCTTC.

This chain joins TRBV2 and TRBJ1-5, with 7 bases matching TRBD1. V gave up 6 bases and J gave up 2 bases; unmatched junction bases: 13. The germline V gene encodes CDR1 SNHLY and CDR2 FYNNEI. The CDR3 length is 17 residues. The CDR3 region has the DNA TGTGCCAGCAGCGCACCATTAACAGGGGACCGCAATCAGCCCCAGCATTTT. Translation gives CASSAPLTGDRNQPQHF.

The chain is built from TRBV4-1 and TRBJ2-7; 9 bases agree with TRBD2. With V trimmed by 0 bases and J by 4 bases, 7 bases remained unmatched. Per the germline V gene, CDR1 is MGHRA and CDR2 is YSYEKL. The CDR3 spans 16 residues. The CDR3 is CASSQELAGVMYEQYF. Here the CDR3 DNA reads TGCGCCAGCAGCCAAGAATTAGCGGGAGTTATGTACGAGCAGTACTTC.

The chain links TRBV19 to TRBJ1-1; D possibly corresponds to TRBD1 (6 bases). Germline V lookup: CDR1 LNHDA, CDR2 SQIVND (reference sequence). The V gene lost 6 bases and the J gene lost 1 base, with 18 bases spanning the gap. The CDR3 length is 16 residues. The chain's CDR3 is CASSSQQGRRNTEAFF. The CDR3 region has the DNA TGTGCCAGTAGCAGTCAGCAGGGGCGCCGGAACACTGAAGCTTTCTTT.

The chain carries TRBV2 and TRBJ2-7, with 7 bases that match TRBD1. Trimming took 4 bases from V and 3 from J; bases not matched to a gene: 3. CDR3 length: 13 residues. Germline CDR1 and CDR2: SNHLY and FYNNEI. CDR3 in DNA: TGTGCCAGCAGTGGACAGGGTAACTACGAGCAGTACTTC. This codes for CASSGQGNYEQYF.

The V and J genes are TRBV13 and TRBJ1-2, with TRBD1 identical over 7 bases. The CDR3 loop spans 13 amino acids. V dropped 5 bases and J dropped 2; count of bases not matched to a gene: 2. Germline values: CDR1 PRHDT, CDR2 FYEKMQ (reference sequence). The chain's CDR3 is CASSRQGNYGYTF. The CDR3 nucleotides read TGTGCCAGCAGCCGACAGGGAAACTATGGCTACACCTTC. The whole variable domain, remainder taken from reference TRBV13 and TRBJ1-2, is AAGVIQSPRHLIKEKRETATLKCYPIPRHDTVYWYQQGPGQDPQFLISFYEKMQSDKGSIPDRFSAQQFSDYHSELNMSSLELGDSALYFCASSRQGNYGYTFGSGTRLTVV.

The J gene is TRBJ1-6, the V gene TRBV7-2; D remains ambiguous. This CDR3 comprises 17 residues. The V gene lost 1 base and the J gene lost 0 bases, with 10 bases spanning the gap. Per the germline V gene, CDR1 is SGHTA and CDR2 is FQGNSA. The CDR3 here is CASSLEPASSYNSPLHF. For the CDR3, the DNA is TGTGCCAGCAGCTTAGAACCCGCTAGCTCCTATAATTCACCCCTCCACTTT.

The genes are TRBV3-1 (or the pseudogene TRBV3-2) and TRBJ2-7; 9 bases are a match to TRBD2. The ends lost 5 bases at V and 2 bases at J; junction bases unmatched: 10. Germline assignment: CDR1 LGHDT and CDR2 YNNKEL (reference sequence). The CDR3 runs 16 residues. The CDR3 is CASSSLLAGRPYEQYF. CDR3 nucleotides: TGTGCCAGCAGCTCGCTTCTAGCGGGGAGACCCTACGAGCAGTACTTC.

V is TRBV5-1 and J is TRBJ2-2; TRBD1 agrees at 9 bases. There are 16 residues in the CDR3. The germline CDR1 and CDR2 sequences are SGHRS and YFSETQ. V trimming: 3 bases; J trimming: 5 bases; junction bases outside the gene matches: 8. The CDR3: CASSSHRGRETGELFF. The CDR3, as DNA: TGCGCCAGCAGCTCTCACAGGGGGCGGGAAACCGGGGAGCTGTTTTTT.

CDR3: CASSQYMTGLGTEAFF. The CDR3 DNA is TGTGCCAGCAGCCAATATATGACAGGCCTGGGCACTGAAGCTTTCTTT. J is TRBJ1-1 and V is TRBV3-1 (or the pseudogene TRBV3-2), with a possible D match to TRBD1 (6 bases). Between the trimmed V and J ends, which lost 2 bases and 4 bases, there was a span of 17 bases. In germline, CDR1 is LGHDT, CDR2 YNNKEL (reference sequence). The CDR3 contains 16 residues.

The rearrangement uses TRBV28 and TRBJ1-2; tentative D call: TRBD1 (5 bases). CDR3 length equals 15 residues. Germline V lookup: CDR1 MDHEN, CDR2 SYDVKM. Trimming took off 6 bases at V and 8 bases at J, with 22 bases between the two ends. The CDR3 reads CASRKGAANAWGYTF. The DNA for the CDR3 is TGTGCCAGCAGGAAAGGGGCCGCGAACGCTTGGGGCTACACCTTC.